This TCR beta chain stems from a study of T-cell reconstitution after alpha-beta-depleted transplantation in children. Germline V gene data show CDR1 as SGDLS and CDR2 as YYNGEE. V lost 3 bases to trimming and J lost 10 bases, with 19 bases between them. CDR3 length equals 14 residues. A library of TCRbeta sequences, prepared with unique molecular identifiers, was generated. TCRdb re-derived calls from the PCR reads in MiXCR, one entry per CDR3 protein. The repertoire has 210,000 or so distinct CDR3 sequences, around 10% of them found once; the top ten carry around 6.2%. This clonotype was found a few times.

Sequencing used PBMCs from the stem cell graft donor, obtained from the stem cell graft. V is TRBV9 and J is TRBJ1-1, with D uncertain. The sequence derives from a human donor who donated a stem cell graft to a child with acute lymphoblastic leukemia. DNA of the CDR3: TGTGCCAGCAGCGCTCACCAGGTAGGAGGTGGAGCTTTCTTT. Translation: CASSAHQVGGGAFF. Using reference TRBV9 and TRBJ1-1 for the parts outside the CDR3, the full variable domain is DSGVTQTPKHLITATGQRVTLRCSPRSGDLSVYWYQQSLDQGLQFLIQYYNGEERAKGNILERFSAQQFPDLHSELNLSSLELGDSALYFCASSAHQVGGGAFFGQGTRLTVV.